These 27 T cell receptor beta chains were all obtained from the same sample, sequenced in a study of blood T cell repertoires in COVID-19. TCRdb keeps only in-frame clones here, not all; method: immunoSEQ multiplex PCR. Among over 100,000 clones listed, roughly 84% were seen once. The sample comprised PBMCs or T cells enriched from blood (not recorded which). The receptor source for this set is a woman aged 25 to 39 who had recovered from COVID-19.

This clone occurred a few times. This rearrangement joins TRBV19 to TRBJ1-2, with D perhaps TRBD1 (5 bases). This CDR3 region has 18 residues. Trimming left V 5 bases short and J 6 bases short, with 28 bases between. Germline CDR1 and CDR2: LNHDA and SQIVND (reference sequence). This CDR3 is CASSPFLGLLEREDGYTF. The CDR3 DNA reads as TGTGCCAGTAGTCCATTCTTGGGGCTTTTGGAAAGGGAGGATGGCTACACCTTC.

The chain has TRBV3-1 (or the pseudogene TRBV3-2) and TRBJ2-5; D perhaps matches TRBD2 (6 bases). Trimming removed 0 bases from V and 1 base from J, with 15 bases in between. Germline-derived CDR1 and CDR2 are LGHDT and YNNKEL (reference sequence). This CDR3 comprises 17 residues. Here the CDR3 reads CASSQDVSDYPQETQYF. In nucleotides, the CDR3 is TGTGCCAGCAGCCAAGACGTTTCGGACTACCCCCAAGAGACCCAGTACTTC.

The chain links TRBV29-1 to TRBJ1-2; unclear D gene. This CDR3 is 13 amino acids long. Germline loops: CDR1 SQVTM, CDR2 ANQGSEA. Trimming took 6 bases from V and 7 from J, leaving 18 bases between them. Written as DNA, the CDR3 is TGCAGCGTGCCCGCTGGGGAGGCTGTTGGCTACACCTTC. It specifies CSVPAGEAVGYTF.

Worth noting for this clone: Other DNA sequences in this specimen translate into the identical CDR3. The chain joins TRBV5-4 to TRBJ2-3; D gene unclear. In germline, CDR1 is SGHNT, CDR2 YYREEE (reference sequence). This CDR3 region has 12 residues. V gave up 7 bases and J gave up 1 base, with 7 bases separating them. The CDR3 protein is CASREGTDTQYF. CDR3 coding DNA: TGTGCCAGCCGCGAGGGCACAGATACGCAGTATTTT. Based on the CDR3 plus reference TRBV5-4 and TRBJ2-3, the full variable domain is ETGVTQSPTHLIKTRGQQVTLRCSSQSGHNTVSWYQQALGQGPQFIFQYYREEENGRGNFPPRFSGLQFPNYSSELNVNALELDDSALYLCASREGTDTQYFGPGTRLTVL.

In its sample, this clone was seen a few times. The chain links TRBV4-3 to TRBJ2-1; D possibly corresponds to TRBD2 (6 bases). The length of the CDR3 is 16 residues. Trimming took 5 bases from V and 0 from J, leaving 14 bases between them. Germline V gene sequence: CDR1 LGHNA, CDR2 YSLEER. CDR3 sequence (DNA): TGCGCCAGCAGCTTGTCCGGGACTCTCTCCTACAATGAGCAGTTCTTC. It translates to CASSLSGTLSYNEQFF.

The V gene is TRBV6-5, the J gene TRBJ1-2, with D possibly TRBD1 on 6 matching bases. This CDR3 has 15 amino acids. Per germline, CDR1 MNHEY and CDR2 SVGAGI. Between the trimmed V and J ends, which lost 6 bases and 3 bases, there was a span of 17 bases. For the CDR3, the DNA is TGTGCCAGCAGACCGTCAGGGGACCCTTACTATGGCTACACCTTC. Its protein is CASRPSGDPYYGYTF.

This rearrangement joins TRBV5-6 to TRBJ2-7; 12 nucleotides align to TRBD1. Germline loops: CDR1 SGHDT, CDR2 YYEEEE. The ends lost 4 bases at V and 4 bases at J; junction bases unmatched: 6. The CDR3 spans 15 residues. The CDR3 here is CASSRPGQGAYEQYF. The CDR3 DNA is TGTGCCAGCAGCCGGCCGGGACAGGGGGCTTACGAGCAGTACTTC.

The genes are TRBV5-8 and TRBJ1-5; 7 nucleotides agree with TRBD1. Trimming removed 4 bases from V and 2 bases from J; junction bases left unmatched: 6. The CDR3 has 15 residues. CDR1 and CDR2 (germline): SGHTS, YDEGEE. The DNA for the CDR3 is TGTGCCAGCAGCCCCCGACAGGGTGGCAATCAGCCCCAGCATTTT. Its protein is CASSPRQGGNQPQHF.

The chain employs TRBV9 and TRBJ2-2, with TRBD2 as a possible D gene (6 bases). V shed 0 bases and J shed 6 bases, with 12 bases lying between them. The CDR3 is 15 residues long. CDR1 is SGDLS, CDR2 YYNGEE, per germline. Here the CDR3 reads CASSVAGTHPGELFF. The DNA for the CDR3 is TGTGCCAGCAGCGTAGCCGGGACTCATCCCGGGGAGCTGTTTTTT. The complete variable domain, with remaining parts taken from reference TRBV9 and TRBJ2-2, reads DSGVTQTPKHLITATGQRVTLRCSPRSGDLSVYWYQQSLDQGLQFLIQYYNGEERAKGNILERFSAQQFPDLHSELNLSSLELGDSALYFCASSVAGTHPGELFFGEGSRLTVL.

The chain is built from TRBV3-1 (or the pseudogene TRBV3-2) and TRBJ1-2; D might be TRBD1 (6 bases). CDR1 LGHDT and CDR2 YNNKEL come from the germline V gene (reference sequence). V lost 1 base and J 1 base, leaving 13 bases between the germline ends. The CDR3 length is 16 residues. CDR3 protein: CASSQAPGVFNYGYTF. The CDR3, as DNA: TGTGCCAGCAGCCAAGCCCCAGGGGTCTTTAACTATGGCTACACCTTC.

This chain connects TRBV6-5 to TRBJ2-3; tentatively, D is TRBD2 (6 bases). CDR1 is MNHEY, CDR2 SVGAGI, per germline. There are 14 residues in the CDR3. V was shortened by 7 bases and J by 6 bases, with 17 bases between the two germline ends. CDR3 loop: CASTRSGFIDTQYF. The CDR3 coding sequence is TGTGCCAGCACTAGGAGCGGGTTCATTGATACGCAGTATTTT.

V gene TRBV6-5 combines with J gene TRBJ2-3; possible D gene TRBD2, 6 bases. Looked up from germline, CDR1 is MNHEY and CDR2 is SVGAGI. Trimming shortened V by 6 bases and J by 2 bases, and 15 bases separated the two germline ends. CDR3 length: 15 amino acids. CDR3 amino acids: CASSLLAEPTDTQYF. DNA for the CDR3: TGTGCCAGCAGCCTATTAGCGGAGCCCACAGATACGCAGTATTTT.

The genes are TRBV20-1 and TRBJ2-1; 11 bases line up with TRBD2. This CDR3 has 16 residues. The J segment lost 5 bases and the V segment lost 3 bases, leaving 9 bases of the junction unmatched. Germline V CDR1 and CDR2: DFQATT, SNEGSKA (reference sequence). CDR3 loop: CSASAVAGGPHNEQFF. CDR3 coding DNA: TGCAGTGCTAGTGCTGTAGCGGGAGGGCCCCACAATGAGCAGTTCTTC.

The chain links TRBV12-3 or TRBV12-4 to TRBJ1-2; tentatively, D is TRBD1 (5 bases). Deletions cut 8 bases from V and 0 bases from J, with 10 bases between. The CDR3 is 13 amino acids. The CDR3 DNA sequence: TGTGCCAGCGTAGGGGTAGCTAACTATGGCTACACCTTC. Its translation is CASVGVANYGYTF.

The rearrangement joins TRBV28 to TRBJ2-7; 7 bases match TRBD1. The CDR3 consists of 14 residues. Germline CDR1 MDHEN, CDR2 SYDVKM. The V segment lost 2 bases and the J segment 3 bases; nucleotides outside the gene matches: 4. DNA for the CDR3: TGTGCCAGCAGTTTAACTTGGGACAGCTACGAGCAGTACTTC. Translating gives CASSLTWDSYEQYF.

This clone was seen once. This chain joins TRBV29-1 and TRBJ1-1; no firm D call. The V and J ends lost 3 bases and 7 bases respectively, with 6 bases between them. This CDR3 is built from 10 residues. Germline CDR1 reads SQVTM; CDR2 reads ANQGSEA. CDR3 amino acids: CSVERVEAFF. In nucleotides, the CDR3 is TGCAGCGTTGAGAGGGTTGAAGCTTTCTTT.

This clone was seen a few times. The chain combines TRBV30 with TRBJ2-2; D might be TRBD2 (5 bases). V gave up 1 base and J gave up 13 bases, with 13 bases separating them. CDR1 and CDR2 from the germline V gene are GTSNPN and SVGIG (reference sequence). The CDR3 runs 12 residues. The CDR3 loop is CAWSGGVGGLFF. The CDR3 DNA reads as TGTGCCTGGAGTGGGGGAGTGGGTGGGCTGTTTTTT.

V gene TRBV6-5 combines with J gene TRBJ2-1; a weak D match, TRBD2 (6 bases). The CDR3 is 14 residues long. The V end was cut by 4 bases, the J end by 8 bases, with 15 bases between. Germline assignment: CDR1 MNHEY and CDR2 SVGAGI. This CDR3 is CASSSPIGGHEQFF. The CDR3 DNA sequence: TGTGCCAGCAGTTCCCCGATCGGAGGGCATGAGCAGTTCTTC.

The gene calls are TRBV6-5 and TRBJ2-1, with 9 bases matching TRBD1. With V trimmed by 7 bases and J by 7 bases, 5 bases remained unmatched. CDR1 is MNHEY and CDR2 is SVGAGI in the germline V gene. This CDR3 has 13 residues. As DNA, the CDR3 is TGTGCCAGCAATTGGGACAGGGTAAATGAGCAGTTCTTC. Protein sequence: CASNWDRVNEQFF.

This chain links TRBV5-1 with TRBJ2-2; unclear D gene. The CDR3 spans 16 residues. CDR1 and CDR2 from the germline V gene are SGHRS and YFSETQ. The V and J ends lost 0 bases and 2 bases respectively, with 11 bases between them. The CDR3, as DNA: TGCGCCAGCAGCTTGGCGCGCAGACTTAACACCGGGGAGCTGTTTTTT. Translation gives CASSLARRLNTGELFF.

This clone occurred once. Here the CDR3 reads CASSEGLGASETQYF. CDR3 nucleotide sequence: TGTGCCAGCAGTGAAGGTCTGGGGGCGAGCGAGACCCAGTACTTC. The chain links TRBV25-1 to TRBJ2-5, with D perhaps TRBD1 (6 bases). The V and J ends lost 2 bases and 5 bases respectively, with 15 bases between them. The V gene's germline CDR1 is MGHDK and CDR2 SYGVNS. The CDR3 has 15 amino acids.

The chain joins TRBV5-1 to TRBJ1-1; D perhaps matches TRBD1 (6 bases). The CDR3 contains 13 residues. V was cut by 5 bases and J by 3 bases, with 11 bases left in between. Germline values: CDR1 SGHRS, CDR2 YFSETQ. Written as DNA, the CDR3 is TGCGCCAGCAGTAGTCAGGGGTACACTGAAGCTTTCTTT. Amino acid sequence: CASSSQGYTEAFF.

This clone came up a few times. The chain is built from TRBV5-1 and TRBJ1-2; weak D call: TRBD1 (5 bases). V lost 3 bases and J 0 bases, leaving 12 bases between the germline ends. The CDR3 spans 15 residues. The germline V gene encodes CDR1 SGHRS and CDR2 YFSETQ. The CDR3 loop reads CASSYGYRPNYGYTF. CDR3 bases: TGCGCCAGCAGCTACGGGTACAGGCCTAACTATGGCTACACCTTC.

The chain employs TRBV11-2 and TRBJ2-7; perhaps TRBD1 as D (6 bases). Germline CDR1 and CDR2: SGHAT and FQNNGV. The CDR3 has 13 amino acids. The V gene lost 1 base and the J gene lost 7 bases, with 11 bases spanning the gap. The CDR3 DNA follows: TGTGCCAGCAGCTTAGCAGGGGCTCAGGAGCAGTACTTC. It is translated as CASSLAGAQEQYF.

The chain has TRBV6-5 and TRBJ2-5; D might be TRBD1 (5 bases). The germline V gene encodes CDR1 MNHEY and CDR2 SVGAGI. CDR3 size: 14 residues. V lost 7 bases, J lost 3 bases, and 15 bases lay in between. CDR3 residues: CASKGWADEETQYF. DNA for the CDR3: TGTGCCAGCAAGGGGTGGGCGGACGAAGAGACCCAGTACTTC.

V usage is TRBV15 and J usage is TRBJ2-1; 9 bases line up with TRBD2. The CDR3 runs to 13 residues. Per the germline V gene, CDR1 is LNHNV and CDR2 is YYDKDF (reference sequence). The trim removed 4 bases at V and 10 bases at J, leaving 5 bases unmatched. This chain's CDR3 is CATSTSGTGEQFF. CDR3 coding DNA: TGTGCCACCAGCACTAGCGGGACGGGGGAGCAGTTCTTC.

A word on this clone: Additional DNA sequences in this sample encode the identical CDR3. The CDR3 DNA reads as TGTGCCAGCAGCCAATACAGGGGGATGAACACTGAAGCTTTCTTT. Encoded protein: CASSQYRGMNTEAFF. The rearrangement uses TRBV4-2 and TRBJ1-1; 8 bases map to TRBD1. This CDR3 has 15 residues. Losses at the gene ends were 2 bases for V and 0 bases for J; bases not matched to a gene: 2. Germline V gene data show CDR1 as LGHNA and CDR2 as YNFKEQ.